This T cell receptor beta chain was recorded in a study of cytomegalovirus exposure and HLA in healthy donors. PCR amplification relied on 60 Vbeta primers (plus 13 Jbeta primers). Method: immunoSEQ multiplex PCR; TCRdb's copy keeps in-frame clones and lacks some. This repertoire includes more than 90,000 clones. This CDR3 contains 15 residues. Germline CDR1 and CDR2: MDHEN and SYDVKM. With 3 bases removed from V and 0 bases from J, the gap between germline ends came to 8 bases. General study points: Common viral pathogens seemed, in a later analysis, to connect with several of the most significant clusters. Confirmation was obtained in vitro that a few CMV-associated chains are specific for CMV antigens.

As concerns this clone: Its antigen is not identified.

The rearrangement uses TRBV28 and TRBJ2-2, with no clear D. This receptor was taken from a man aged 35-49 years in good health and CMV-seropositive. The sequenced sample was PBMCs. The CDR3 DNA follows: TGTGCCAGCAGTTTCTTGGCGGCGAACACCGGGGAGCTGTTTTTT. Residues: CASSFLAANTGELFF. The whole variable domain, filled in from reference TRBV28 and TRBJ2-2, reads DVKVTQSSRYLVKRTGEKVFLECVQDMDHENMFWYRQDPGLGLRLIYFSYDVKMKEKGDIPEGYSVSREKKERFSLILESASTNQTSMYLCASSFLAANTGELFFGEGSRLTVL.